A single sample gave rise to the 22 T cell receptor beta chains below, sequenced in a study of PD-1 blockade in classical Hodgkin lymphoma. Time point meaning: cycle 4 day 1 (C4D1), after less than 7 weeks of nivolumab. All patients relapsed after autologous stem cell transplantation, and brentuximab vedotin exposure varied. Sequencing was performed with immunoSEQ multiplex PCR; in TCRdb, only in-frame clones are kept and a portion is missing. Of roughly 42,000 clones listed, around 69% were seen once; the top ten hold approximately 2.4%. Sequences were derived from peripheral blood mononuclear cells (PBMCs), sampled before the fourth cycle of nivolumab. The receptors were sampled from a human donor with classical Hodgkin lymphoma.

The chain recombines TRBV15 with TRBJ1-1; D not certain. The germline gives CDR1 LNHNV, CDR2 YYDKDF (reference sequence). The V and J ends lost 1 base and 1 base respectively, with 13 bases between them. The CDR3 covers 16 residues. The CDR3 loop is CATSRGGYLANTEAFF. The DNA for the CDR3 is TGTGCCACCAGCAGAGGTGGATATCTGGCGAACACTGAAGCTTTCTTT. The variable domain in full, with the rest retrieved from reference TRBV15 and TRBJ1-1, is DAMVIQNPRYQVTQFGKPVTLSCSQTLNHNVMYWYQQKSSQAPKLLFHYYDKDFNNEADTPDNFQSRRPNTSFCFLDIRSPGLGDTAMYLCATSRGGYLANTEAFFGQGTRLTVV.

This clone has more than one count but fewer than ten. The chain uses TRBV6-6 and TRBJ1-2; D is possibly TRBD1 (6 bases). The germline V and J ends were trimmed by 2 bases and 8 bases, with 9 bases remaining between them. This CDR3 region has 12 residues. CDR1 MNHNY and CDR2 SVGAGI come from the germline V gene (reference sequence). CDR3 bases: TGTGCCAGCAGTTACGGGGGGCTGGGCTACACCTTC. Encoded protein: CASSYGGLGYTF.

A single count supports this clone. Here the CDR3 reads CASSLSEIEQFF. CDR3 bases: TGTGCCAGCAGCTTGAGTGAGATAGAGCAGTTCTTC. The chain uses TRBV5-6 and TRBJ2-1; D call uncertain. Germline values: CDR1 SGHDT, CDR2 YYEEEE. Trimming pared 1 base from V and 10 bases from J, leaving 9 bases between. The CDR3 runs 12 residues.

The chain couples TRBV27 to TRBJ2-2, with TRBD2 as a possible D gene (7 bases). This CDR3 has 14 amino acids. Germline assignment: CDR1 MNHEY and CDR2 SMNVEV (reference sequence). V was clipped by 7 bases and J by 5 bases, with 14 bases between them. The CDR3 coding sequence is TGTGCCAGCAAAGGGGGGGCCTGGACCGGGGAGCTGTTTTTT. This gives the protein CASKGGAWTGELFF.

This clone has just one count. The V call is TRBV6-5, the J call TRBJ2-1, with 10 bases identical to TRBD1. CDR3 length: 15 residues. The J segment lost 5 bases and the V segment lost 5 bases, leaving 6 bases of the junction unmatched. Germline CDR1 and CDR2: MNHEY and SVGAGI. DNA for the CDR3: TGTGCCAGCAGTGGACAGGGGGTTCAAGACAATGAGCAGTTCTTC. Translating gives CASSGQGVQDNEQFF.

The chain links TRBV2 to TRBJ1-1, with D perhaps matching TRBD1 (6 bases). Germline values: CDR1 SNHLY, CDR2 FYNNEI. V was pared by 2 bases and J by 1 base, with 11 bases between. This CDR3 comprises 15 residues. The CDR3 DNA is TGTGCCAGCAGTGAAAGGACAGCTCAGAACACTGAAGCTTTCTTT. It translates to CASSERTAQNTEAFF. The full variable domain, in which reference TRBV2 and TRBJ1-1 provide the parts outside the CDR3, is EPEVTQTPSHQVTQMGQEVILRCVPISNHLYFYWYRQILGQKVEFLVSFYNNEISEKSEIFDDQFSVERPDGSNFTLKIRSTKLEDSAMYFCASSERTAQNTEAFFGQGTRLTVV.

The chain employs TRBV4-2 and TRBJ1-4; 7 bases are a match to TRBD1. The V segment lost 2 bases and the J segment 5 bases; nucleotides outside the gene matches: 2. Germline V gene lookup returns CDR1 LGHNA and CDR2 YNFKEQ. The CDR3 has 14 amino acids. CDR3 in amino acids: CASSQPGGNEKLFF. CDR3 nucleotide sequence: TGTGCCAGCAGCCAACCAGGGGGGAATGAAAAACTGTTTTTT.

This chain joins TRBV28 and TRBJ1-4; D possibly corresponds to TRBD1 (6 bases). Trimming pared 2 bases from V and 8 bases from J, leaving 9 bases between. CDR3 length equals 13 residues. Germline-derived CDR1 and CDR2 are MDHEN and SYDVKM. The CDR3 DNA reads TGTGCCAGCAGTTTAGGGGGCAGGGAAAAACTGTTTTTT. Encoded protein: CASSLGGREKLFF.

The rearrangement uses TRBV5-4 and TRBJ2-3, with D maybe TRBD1 (6 bases). The CDR3 has 14 residues. Trimming cost V 4 bases and J 0 bases, with 9 bases left between them. Germline V gene sequence: CDR1 SGHNT, CDR2 YYREEE (reference sequence). CDR3 nucleotide sequence: TGTGCCAGCAGCCCGGGACAAAGCACAGATACGCAGTATTTT. It codes for CASSPGQSTDTQYF.

In the case of this clone: The sample contains more than one DNA sequence encoding this CDR3. The CDR3 DNA reads TGTGCCAGCAGCGCGGGACAGGGGGTCTACGAGCAGTACTTC. This codes for CASSAGQGVYEQYF. The chain is built from TRBV5-6 and TRBJ2-7; 11 bases are shared with TRBD1. With V trimmed by 4 bases and J by 3 bases, 3 bases remained unmatched. Per germline, CDR1 SGHDT and CDR2 YYEEEE. There are 14 residues in the CDR3.

The rearrangement links TRBV10-3 to TRBJ1-6, with no clear D. V shed 2 bases and J shed 6 bases, with 11 bases lying between them. CDR1 and CDR2 (germline): ENHRY, SYGVKD. CDR3 length: 15 residues. Here the CDR3 reads CAISEEAGVNSPLHF. DNA of the CDR3: TGTGCCATCAGTGAGGAAGCGGGAGTTAATTCACCCCTCCACTTT.

This sequence joins TRBV7-2 and TRBJ2-5, with D possibly matching TRBD1 (6 bases). The CDR3 is 14 residues long. With 4 bases removed from V and 2 bases from J, the gap between germline ends came to 11 bases. Germline V gene sequence: CDR1 SGHTA, CDR2 FQGNSA. The CDR3, as DNA: TGTGCCAGCAGCTATGGTGGGACACAAGAGACCCAGTACTTC. Amino acid sequence: CASSYGGTQETQYF.

This chain connects TRBV19 to TRBJ1-1; tentative D call: TRBD1 (5 bases). The length of the CDR3 is 12 residues. Germline CDR1 is LNHDA and CDR2 is SQIVND (reference sequence). V was trimmed by 5 bases and J by 4 bases, leaving 8 bases between them. This chain's CDR3 is CASSRTPTEAFF. In DNA, the CDR3 is TGTGCCAGTAGTCGGACACCCACTGAAGCTTTCTTT.

V usage is TRBV11-1 and J usage is TRBJ2-7; TRBD1 might be the D (6 bases). From germline, CDR1 is SGHAT and CDR2 FQDESV (reference sequence). The CDR3 spans 15 residues. V dropped 3 bases and J dropped 1 base, with 13 bases sitting between them. The CDR3 sequence is CASSFDRFGSYEQYF. DNA of the CDR3: TGTGCCAGCAGCTTTGACAGGTTCGGGTCCTACGAGCAGTACTTC.

This clone turned up a few times. The genes are TRBV19 and TRBJ2-1; weak D call: TRBD2 (7 bases). The CDR3 extends over 13 amino acids. V lost 5 bases and J lost 9, with 14 bases in between. Germline assignment: CDR1 LNHDA and CDR2 SQIVND (reference sequence). CDR3 nucleotide sequence: TGTGCCAGTAGTTTAGGGGGGGGCTCTGAGCAGTTCTTC. Translated: CASSLGGGSEQFF.

The chain joins TRBV1 to TRBJ1-5; whether TRBD1, the table's D call, matches the DNA was not checked. TRBV1 has pseudogene status. This CDR3 spans 19 amino acids. The CDR3 here is CTSSPARDRADCGDQPQHF. As DNA, the CDR3 is TGCACCAGCAGCCCCGCCCGGGACAGGGCAGATTGCGGGGATCAGCCCCAGCATTTT.

This chain connects TRBV5-5 to TRBJ2-7; D call uncertain. V was clipped by 3 bases and J by 4 bases, with 8 bases between them. Germline CDR1 SGHKS, CDR2 YYEKEE (reference sequence). The CDR3 has 12 amino acids. The CDR3 sequence is CASSWTGYEQYF. The CDR3 DNA reads as TGTGCCAGCAGCTGGACCGGGTACGAGCAGTACTTC.

V is TRBV2 and J is TRBJ2-2; 9 positions agree with TRBD1. The CDR3 sequence is 15 residues long. In germline, CDR1 is SNHLY, CDR2 FYNNEI. V lost 3 bases and J lost 4; bases outside the gene matches: 3. The CDR3 loop is CASSEGTGLTGELFF. CDR3 sequence (DNA): TGTGCCAGCAGTGAGGGGACAGGGCTCACCGGGGAGCTGTTTTTT.

This clone occurred once. The chain recombines TRBV5-4 with TRBJ2-1; D not certain. V lost 2 bases and J lost 0, with 9 bases in between. The CDR3 extends over 15 amino acids. Germline V gives CDR1 SGHNT, CDR2 YYREEE (reference sequence). CDR3 sequence: CASSLDTRSYNEQFF. The CDR3 DNA sequence: TGTGCCAGCAGCTTAGACACACGCTCCTACAATGAGCAGTTCTTC.

There are many counts of this clone. The rearrangement joins TRBV9 to TRBJ2-7; TRBD1 matches at 9 bases. This CDR3 has 15 amino acids. The V segment lost 4 bases and the J segment 3 bases; nucleotides outside the gene matches: 8. Per germline, CDR1 SGDLS and CDR2 YYNGEE. The CDR3 nucleotides read TGTGCCAGCAGCCCGGAGGGACAGGGTTACTACGAGCAGTACTTC. This translates into CASSPEGQGYYEQYF. Based on the CDR3 plus reference TRBV9 and TRBJ2-7, the full variable domain is DSGVTQTPKHLITATGQRVTLRCSPRSGDLSVYWYQQSLDQGLQFLIQYYNGEERAKGNILERFSAQQFPDLHSELNLSSLELGDSALYFCASSPEGQGYYEQYFGPGTRLTVT.

This chain uses TRBV28 with TRBJ2-2; 11 bases are shared with TRBD1. The CDR3 is 16 residues long. Trimming removed 8 bases from V and 5 bases from J; junction bases left unmatched: 10. Germline V gene sequence: CDR1 MDHEN, CDR2 SYDVKM. The CDR3 nucleotides read TGTGCCAGCGGACCCGACGGACAGGGGGCGACCGGGGAGCTGTTTTTT. Encoded protein: CASGPDGQGATGELFF.

The gene calls are TRBV2 and TRBJ1-1; D gene unclear. The length of the CDR3 is 14 residues. Germline CDR1 and CDR2: SNHLY and FYNNEI. Trimming removed 7 bases from V and 4 bases from J, with 16 bases in between. The CDR3 here is CASTWTATGTEAFF. CDR3 DNA: TGTGCCAGCACCTGGACCGCTACTGGCACTGAAGCTTTCTTT.